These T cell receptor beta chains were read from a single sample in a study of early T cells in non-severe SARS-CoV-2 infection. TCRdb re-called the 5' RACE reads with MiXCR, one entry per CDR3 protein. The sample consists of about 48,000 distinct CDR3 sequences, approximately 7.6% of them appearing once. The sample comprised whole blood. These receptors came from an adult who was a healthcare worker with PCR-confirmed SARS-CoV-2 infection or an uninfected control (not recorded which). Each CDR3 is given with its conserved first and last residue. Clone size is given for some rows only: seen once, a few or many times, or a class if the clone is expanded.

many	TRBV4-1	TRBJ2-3	CASSQDRGRGDTQYF
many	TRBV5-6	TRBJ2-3	CASSLSGFTDTQYF
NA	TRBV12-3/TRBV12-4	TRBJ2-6	CASSPYGPWESGANVLTF
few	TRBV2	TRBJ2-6	CASSSTSGYSGANVLTF
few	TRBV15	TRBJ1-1	CATSREQLNTEAFF
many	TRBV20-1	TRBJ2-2	CSASLAENTGELFF
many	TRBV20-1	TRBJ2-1	CSAIGTSGDEQFF
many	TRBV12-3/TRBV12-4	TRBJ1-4	CASSLTGPTNEKLFF
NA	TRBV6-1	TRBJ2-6	CASTYRSTGANVLTF
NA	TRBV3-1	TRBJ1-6	CASSLRDRINSPLHF
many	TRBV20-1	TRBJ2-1	CSVSQPQNEQFF
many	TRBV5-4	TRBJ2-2	CASSSPGSTGELFF
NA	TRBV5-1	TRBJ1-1	CASSLGTMNTEAFF
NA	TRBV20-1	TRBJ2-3	CSARRGSTDTQYF
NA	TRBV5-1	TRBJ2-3	CASSLEGQRDTQYF
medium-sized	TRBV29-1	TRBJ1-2	CSVEGHRNYGYTF
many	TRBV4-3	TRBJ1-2	CASSQDLPPTGGNYGYTF
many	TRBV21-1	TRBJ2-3	CASSTWDRETTDTQYF
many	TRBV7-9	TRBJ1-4	CASSLAAGTGGSTNEKLFF
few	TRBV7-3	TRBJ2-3	CASSLSVPPDTQYF
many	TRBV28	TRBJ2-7	CASSHPRSYEQYF
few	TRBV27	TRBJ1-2	CASSLSGVRNYGYTF
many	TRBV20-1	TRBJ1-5	CSARDVWNHSNQPQHF
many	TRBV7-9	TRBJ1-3	CASSPPHRDPGNTIYF
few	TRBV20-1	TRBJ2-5	CSARAPETQYF
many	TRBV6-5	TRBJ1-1	CASSSGPGNLEAFF
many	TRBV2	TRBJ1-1	CASSEDGLRTEAFF
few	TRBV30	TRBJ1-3	CAWSRGGNTIYF
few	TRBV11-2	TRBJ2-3	CASTNGGSQYF
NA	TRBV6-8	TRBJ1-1	CASSYWVFF
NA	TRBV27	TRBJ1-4	CASRGQIHNEKLFF
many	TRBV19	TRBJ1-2	CASSNPRYGYTF
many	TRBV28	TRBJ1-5	CASRTTGTERQPQHF
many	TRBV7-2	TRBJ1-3	CASSLRFLRSGNTIYF
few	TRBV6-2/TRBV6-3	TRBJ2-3	CASSYSASVDTQYF
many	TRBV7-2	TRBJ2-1	CASSLTQSSYNEQFF
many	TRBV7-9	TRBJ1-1	CASSLVHMNTEAFF
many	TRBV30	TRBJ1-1	CAWSVQGKAFF